Given below is one T cell receptor (beta chain) in context. Its matching antigen is unknown. The entry originates in a study of cytomegalovirus exposure and HLA in healthy donors. Study outcomes and limitations: Researchers left out some V segments, among them TRBV6-2 and TRBV6-3, as indistinguishable.

After removal of 1 base from V and 5 bases from J, the junction contained 9 bases not matched to a gene. This CDR3 is 16 amino acids long. Germline V gene data show CDR1 as SGHDT and CDR2 as YYEEEE. PCR used 60 Vbeta primers and 13 Jbeta primers. Assay used: immunoSEQ multiplex PCR; TCRdb lists only in-frame clones, some missing. The data hold about 190,000 clones, with approximately 79% observed a single time. The rearrangement links TRBV5-6 to TRBJ2-1, with 7 bases lining up with TRBD2. Sequenced material: PBMCs. The receptor comes from a woman aged 18-30 years in good health and CMV-seronegative. Here the CDR3 DNA reads TGTGCCAGCAGCTTGTTCGCGGGGGAATTCAACAATGAGCAGTTCTTC. Protein sequence: CASSLFAGEFNNEQFF.